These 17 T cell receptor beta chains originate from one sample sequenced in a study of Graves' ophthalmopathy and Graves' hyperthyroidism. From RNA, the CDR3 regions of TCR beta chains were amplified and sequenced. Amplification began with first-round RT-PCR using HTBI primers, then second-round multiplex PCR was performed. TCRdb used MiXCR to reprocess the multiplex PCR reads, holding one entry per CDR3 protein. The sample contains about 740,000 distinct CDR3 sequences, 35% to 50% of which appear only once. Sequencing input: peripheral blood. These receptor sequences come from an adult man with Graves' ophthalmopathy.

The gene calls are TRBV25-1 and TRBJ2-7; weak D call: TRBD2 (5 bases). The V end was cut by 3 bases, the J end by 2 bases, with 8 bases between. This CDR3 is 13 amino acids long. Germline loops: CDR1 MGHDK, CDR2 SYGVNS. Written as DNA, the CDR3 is TGTGCCAGCAGTGATCTAGCTGCCTACGAGCAGTACTTC. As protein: CASSDLAAYEQYF.

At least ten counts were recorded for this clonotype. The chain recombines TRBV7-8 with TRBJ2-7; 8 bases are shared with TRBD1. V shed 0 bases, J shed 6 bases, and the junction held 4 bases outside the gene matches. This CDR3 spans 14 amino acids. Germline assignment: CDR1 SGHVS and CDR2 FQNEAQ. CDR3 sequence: CASSLAAGGIEQYF. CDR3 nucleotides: TGTGCCAGCAGCTTAGCCGCAGGGGGCATCGAGCAGTACTTC.

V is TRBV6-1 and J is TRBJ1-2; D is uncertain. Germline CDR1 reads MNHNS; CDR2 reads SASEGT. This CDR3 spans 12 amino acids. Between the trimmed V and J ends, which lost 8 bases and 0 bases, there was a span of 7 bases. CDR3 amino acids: CASSKSNYGYTF. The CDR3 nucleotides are TGTGCCAGCTCGAAGTCTAACTATGGCTACACCTTC.

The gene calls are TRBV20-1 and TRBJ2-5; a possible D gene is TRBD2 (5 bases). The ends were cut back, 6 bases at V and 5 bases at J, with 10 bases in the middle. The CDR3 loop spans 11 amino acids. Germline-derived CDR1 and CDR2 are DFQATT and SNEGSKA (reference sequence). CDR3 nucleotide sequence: TGCAGTGCCTACGGCGGGGAGACCCAGTACTTC. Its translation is CSAYGGETQYF.

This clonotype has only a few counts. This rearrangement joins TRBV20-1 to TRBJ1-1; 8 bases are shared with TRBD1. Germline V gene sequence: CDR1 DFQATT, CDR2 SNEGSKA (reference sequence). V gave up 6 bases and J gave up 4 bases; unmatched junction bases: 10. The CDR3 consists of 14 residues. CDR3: CSATGGWMITEAFF. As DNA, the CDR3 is TGCAGTGCCACAGGGGGGTGGATGATCACTGAAGCTTTCTTT.

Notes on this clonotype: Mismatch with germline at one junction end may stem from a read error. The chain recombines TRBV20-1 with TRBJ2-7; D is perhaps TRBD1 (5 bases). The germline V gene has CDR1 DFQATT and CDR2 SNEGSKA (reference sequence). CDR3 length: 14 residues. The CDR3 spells CSAVLGPRTYGQYF. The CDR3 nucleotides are TGCAGTGCTGTACTGGGGCCGCGGACCTACGGGCAGTACTTC.

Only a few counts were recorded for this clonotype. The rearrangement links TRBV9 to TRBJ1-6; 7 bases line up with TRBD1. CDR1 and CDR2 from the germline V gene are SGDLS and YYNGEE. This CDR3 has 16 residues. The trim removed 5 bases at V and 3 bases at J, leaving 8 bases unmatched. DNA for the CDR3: TGTGCCAGCAGTTTTACAGGGGACAGCTATAATTCACCCCTCCACTTT. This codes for CASSFTGDSYNSPLHF.

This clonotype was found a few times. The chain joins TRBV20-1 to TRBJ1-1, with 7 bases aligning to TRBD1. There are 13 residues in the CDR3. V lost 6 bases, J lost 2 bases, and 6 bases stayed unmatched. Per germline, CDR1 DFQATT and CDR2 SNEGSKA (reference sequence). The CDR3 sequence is CSAEEGANTEAFF. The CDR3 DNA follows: TGCAGTGCGGAGGAGGGGGCTAACACTGAAGCTTTCTTT.

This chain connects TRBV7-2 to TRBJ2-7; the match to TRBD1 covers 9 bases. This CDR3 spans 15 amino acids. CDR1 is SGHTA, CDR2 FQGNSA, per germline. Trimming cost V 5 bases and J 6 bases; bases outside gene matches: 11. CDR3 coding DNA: TGTGCCAGCAGCCCGACAGGGGGTCGGGTTCGCGAGCAGTACTTC. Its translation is CASSPTGGRVREQYF.

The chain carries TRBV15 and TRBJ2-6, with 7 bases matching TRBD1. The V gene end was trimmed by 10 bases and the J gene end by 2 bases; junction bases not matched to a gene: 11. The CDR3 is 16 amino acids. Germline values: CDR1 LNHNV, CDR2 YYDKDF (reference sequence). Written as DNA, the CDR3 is TGTGCCAGCTCACGACAGGGTCGGACTGGGGCCAACGTCCTGACTTTC. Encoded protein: CASSRQGRTGANVLTF.

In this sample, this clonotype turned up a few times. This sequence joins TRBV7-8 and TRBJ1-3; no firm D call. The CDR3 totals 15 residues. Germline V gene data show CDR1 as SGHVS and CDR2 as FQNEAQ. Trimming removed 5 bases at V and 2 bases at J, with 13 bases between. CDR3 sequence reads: CASSHEVIPGNTIYF. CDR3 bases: TGTGCCAGCAGCCACGAGGTTATCCCTGGAAACACCATATATTTT.

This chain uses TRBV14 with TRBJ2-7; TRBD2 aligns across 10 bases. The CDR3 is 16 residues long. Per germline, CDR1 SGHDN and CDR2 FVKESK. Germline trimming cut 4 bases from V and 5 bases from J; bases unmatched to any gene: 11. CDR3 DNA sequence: TGTGCCAGCAGCCCGGGACTAGCGCGATACCTACACGAGCAGTACTTC. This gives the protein CASSPGLARYLHEQYF. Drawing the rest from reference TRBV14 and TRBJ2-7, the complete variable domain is EAGVTQFPSHSVIEKGQTVTLRCDPISGHDNLYWYRRVMGKEIKFLLHFVKESKQDESGMPNNRFLAERTGGTYSTLKVQPAELEDSGVYFCASSPGLARYLHEQYFGPGTRLTVT.

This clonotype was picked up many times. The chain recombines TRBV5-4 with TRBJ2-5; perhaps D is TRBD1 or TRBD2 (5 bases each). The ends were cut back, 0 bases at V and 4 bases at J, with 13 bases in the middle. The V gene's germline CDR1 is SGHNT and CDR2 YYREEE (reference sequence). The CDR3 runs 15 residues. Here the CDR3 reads CASSLAGTMGETQYF. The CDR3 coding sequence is TGTGCCAGCAGCTTGGCAGGGACGATGGGAGAGACCCAGTACTTC.

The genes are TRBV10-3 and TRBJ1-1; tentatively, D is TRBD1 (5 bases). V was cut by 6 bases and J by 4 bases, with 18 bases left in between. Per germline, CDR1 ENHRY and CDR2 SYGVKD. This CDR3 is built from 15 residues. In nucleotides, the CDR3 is TGTGCCATCAGCGCAATCAGGGAGGCGGTCACTGAAGCTTTCTTT. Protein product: CAISAIREAVTEAFF.

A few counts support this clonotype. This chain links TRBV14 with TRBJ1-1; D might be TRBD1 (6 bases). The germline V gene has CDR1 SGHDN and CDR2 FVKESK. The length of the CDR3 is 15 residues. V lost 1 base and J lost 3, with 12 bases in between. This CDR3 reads CASSQVKGGDTEAFF. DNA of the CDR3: TGTGCCAGCAGCCAAGTAAAAGGGGGAGACACTGAAGCTTTCTTT.

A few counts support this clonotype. The CDR3 nucleotides read TGTGCCACCAGTGACCCGCAGGGTTATACAGATACGCAGTATTTT. Amino acid sequence: CATSDPQGYTDTQYF. The rearrangement links TRBV24-1 to TRBJ2-3; tentatively, D is TRBD1 (5 bases). The CDR3 is 15 residues long. Per the germline V gene, CDR1 is KGHDR and CDR2 is SFDVKD. Trimming pared 4 bases from V and 3 bases from J, leaving 13 bases between.

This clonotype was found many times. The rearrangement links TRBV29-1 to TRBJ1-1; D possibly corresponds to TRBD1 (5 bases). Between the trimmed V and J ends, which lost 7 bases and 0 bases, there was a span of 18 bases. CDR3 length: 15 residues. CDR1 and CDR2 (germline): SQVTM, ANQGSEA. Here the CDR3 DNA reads TGCAGCGCCTTAACTTATAAGGGGCTGAACACTGAAGCTTTCTTT. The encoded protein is CSALTYKGLNTEAFF.